This T cell receptor beta chain is from a study of blood T cell repertoires in COVID-19. The overall study: Some COVID-19 samples were acute and others convalescent; all came from the United States, Italy and Spain. In each case, the material was cDNA or gDNA derived from T cells, B-cell-depleted T cells, or PBMCs.

The CDR3 runs 16 residues. Trimming cost V 0 bases and J 10 bases; bases outside gene matches: 11. The germline V gene encodes CDR1 SGDLS and CDR2 YYNGEE. Per the original methods: Reference gene primer amplification gave estimated nucleated cell counts. Assay used: immunoSEQ multiplex PCR; TCRdb lists only in-frame clones, some missing. The V and J calls and the clone size are those of that table, but D and trimming were determined from the DNA. Of approximately 54,000 clones listed, 90% are singletons. The chain joins TRBV9 to TRBJ2-1, with 9 nucleotides matching TRBD2. This TCR was sampled from a woman aged 40 to 50 with active COVID-19. Sequencing input: peripheral blood. The CDR3 region has the DNA TGTGCCAGCAGCGTAGCTTCGGCTAGCGGGGATCGCGAGCAGTTCTTC. As protein: CASSVASASGDREQFF.